Listed below are T cell receptor beta chains from one sample, sequenced in a study of blood T cell repertoires in COVID-19. Here immunoSEQ multiplex PCR was the method, and the copy in TCRdb shows in-frame clones only, minus some. This sample has tens of thousands of clones; around nine tenths occur once, and the top ten carry around 10%. Sequencing was performed on peripheral blood. The receptors were sampled from a man older than 75 with acute or convalescent COVID-19. Each CDR3 is given with its conserved first and last residue. The D gene is left open where the match is weak. Clone size is shown for a subset of rows, as once, few, many or a class of expanded clone.

CDR3: CASSRDRAREGYTF
DNA: TGTGCCAGCAGTAGAGACAGGGCGCGTGAGGGCTACACCTTC
D: TRBD1
size: few
J: TRBJ1-2
V: TRBV2

CDR3: CAISEFLASTDTQYF
DNA: TGTGCCATCAGTGAGTTTCTTGCGAGCACAGATACGCAGTATTTT
D: .
size: .
J: TRBJ2-3
V: TRBV10-3

CDR3: CASSPIDRGVFYEQYF
DNA: TGTGCCAGCTCACCGATAGACAGGGGTGTTTTCTACGAGCAGTACTTC
D: TRBD1
size: .
J: TRBJ2-7
V: TRBV18

CDR3: CASRATGANVLTF
DNA: TGTGCCAGCAGAGCTACTGGGGCCAACGTCCTGACTTTC
D: .
size: .
J: TRBJ2-6
V: TRBV6-4

CDR3: CASSEAVGQVAQPQHF
DNA: TGTGCCAGCAGTGAAGCGGTGGGACAGGTAGCTCAGCCCCAGCATTTT
D: TRBD1
size: .
J: TRBJ1-5
V: TRBV6-1

CDR3: CASSKLAGQTKNIQYF
DNA: TGTGCCAGCAGCAAGCTAGCGGGACAAACCAAAAACATTCAGTACTTC
D: TRBD2
size: .
J: TRBJ2-4
V: TRBV3-1/TRBV3-2

CDR3: CASSLSPRLYNSPLHF
DNA: TGTGCCAGCAGTTTATCACCTAGACTATATAATTCACCCCTCCACTTT
D: .
size: .
J: TRBJ1-6
V: TRBV27

CDR3: CASSRLSDSAKNQPQHF
DNA: TGTGCCAGCAGTCGCCTCTCTGACAGCGCAAAGAATCAGCCCCAGCATTTT
D: .
size: .
J: TRBJ1-5
V: TRBV27

CDR3: CASSSPTGGTSSTTYEQYF
DNA: TGTGCCAGCAGCTCACCGACAGGGGGAACGAGTTCCACCACCTACGAGCAGTACTTC
D: TRBD1
size: few
J: TRBJ2-7
V: TRBV11-2

CDR3: CSASSGIITDTQYF
DNA: TGCAGTGCGAGTAGCGGGATTATCACAGATACGCAGTATTTT
D: TRBD2
size: .
J: TRBJ2-3
V: TRBV20-1

CDR3: CASSHDTYVAGGRYNEQFF
DNA: TGTGCCAGCAGCCATGACACCTATGTAGCGGGAGGGCGTTACAATGAGCAGTTCTTC
D: TRBD2
size: .
J: TRBJ2-1
V: TRBV3-1/TRBV3-2

CDR3: CASSSGRGSRNEKLFF
DNA: TGTGCCAGCAGCTCCGGGCGGGGATCGCGCAATGAAAAACTGTTTTTT
D: .
size: .
J: TRBJ1-4
V: TRBV7-9

CDR3: CASCSGDRGYEQYF
DNA: TGTGCCAGCTGCTCAGGGGACAGGGGCTACGAGCAGTACTTC
D: TRBD1
size: few
J: TRBJ2-7
V: TRBV6-5

CDR3: CASSPLDRERGYTF
DNA: TGTGCCAGCAGCCCCCTGGACAGGGAGAGAGGCTACACCTTC
D: TRBD1
size: .
J: TRBJ1-2
V: TRBV11-2

CDR3: CATSRGSTNEKLFF
DNA: TGTGCCACCAGCAGGGGCTCAACTAATGAAAAACTGTTTTTT
D: .
size: .
J: TRBJ1-4
V: TRBV15

CDR3: CASSPRTSGGALTSYNEQFF
DNA: TGTGCCAGCAGCCCCCGGACTAGCGGGGGGGCCTTAACGTCCTACAATGAGCAGTTCTTC
D: TRBD2
size: few
J: TRBJ2-1
V: TRBV7-6

CDR3: CASSIQGSKFNSPLHF
DNA: TGTGCCAGCAGTATCCAGGGCTCTAAGTTTAATTCACCCCTCCACTTT
D: .
size: few
J: TRBJ1-6
V: TRBV2

CDR3: CASSYSGGGYTF
DNA: TGTGCCAGCAGTTACTCGGGGGGTGGCTACACCTTC
D: .
size: .
J: TRBJ1-2
V: TRBV6-5

CDR3: CASSLSGIYNEQFF
DNA: TGTGCCAGCAGCTTAAGCGGGATCTACAATGAGCAGTTCTTC
D: .
size: .
J: TRBJ2-1
V: TRBV7-3

CDR3: CASSRWEGETQYF
DNA: TGTGCCAGCAGTCGGTGGGAGGGAGAGACCCAGTACTTC
D: TRBD2
size: .
J: TRBJ2-5
V: TRBV6-5

CDR3: CASSQGNAGLGYTF
DNA: TGTGCCAGCAGCCAAGGTAACGCAGGACTGGGCTACACCTTC
D: .
size: few
J: TRBJ1-2
V: TRBV14

CDR3: CASSPQGAQEQPQHF
DNA: TGTGCCAGCAGTCCACAGGGGGCTCAGGAGCAGCCCCAGCATTTT
D: TRBD1
size: once
J: TRBJ1-5
V: TRBV6-5

CDR3: CASGTGTGELFF
DNA: TGTGCCAGTGGGACAGGGACCGGGGAGCTGTTTTTT
D: TRBD1
size: .
J: TRBJ2-2
V: TRBV19

CDR3: CAWTDLGGSPLHF
DNA: TGTGCCTGGACGGACCTGGGGGGTTCACCCCTCCACTTT
D: .
size: .
J: TRBJ1-6
V: TRBV30

CDR3: CASSDRGTNTGELFF
DNA: TGCGCCAGCAGCGACAGGGGGACGAACACCGGGGAGCTGTTTTTT
D: TRBD1
size: few
J: TRBJ2-2
V: TRBV5-1

CDR3: CAWGDRANEQYF
DNA: TGTGCCTGGGGGGACAGGGCTAACGAGCAGTACTTC
D: TRBD1
size: .
J: TRBJ2-7
V: TRBV30

CDR3: CASSVSGSYEQYF
DNA: TGTGCCAGCAGCGTTTCCGGCTCCTACGAGCAGTACTTC
D: .
size: .
J: TRBJ2-7
V: TRBV9

CDR3: CASSWGTGGSRGYTF
DNA: TGTGCCAGCAGTTGGGGGACAGGGGGCTCTCGCGGCTACACCTTC
D: TRBD1
size: .
J: TRBJ1-2
V: TRBV6-5

CDR3: CASSGQVRTEAFF
DNA: TGTGCCAGTAGTGGACAGGTGAGAACTGAAGCTTTCTTT
D: TRBD1
size: .
J: TRBJ1-1
V: TRBV19

CDR3: CASSEATIGWQPQHF
DNA: TGTGCCAGCAGTGAAGCTACAATCGGGTGGCAGCCCCAGCATTTT
D: .
size: .
J: TRBJ1-5
V: TRBV6-1

CDR3: CASSSTPQLAGGLYNEQFF
DNA: TGTGCCAGCAGCTCCACCCCTCAACTAGCGGGGGGGCTCTACAATGAGCAGTTCTTC
D: TRBD2
size: .
J: TRBJ2-1
V: TRBV7-3

CDR3: CASSSDYWNTEAFF
DNA: TGTGCCAGTAGTTCCGACTACTGGAACACTGAAGCTTTCTTT
D: .
size: once
J: TRBJ1-1
V: TRBV19

CDR3: CASSYSTGYSNQPQHF
DNA: TGTGCCAGCAGTTACTCGACGGGATATAGCAATCAGCCCCAGCATTTT
D: .
size: .
J: TRBJ1-5
V: TRBV6-6

CDR3: CASSLPGRATEAFF
DNA: TGTGCCAGCAGCCTTCCGGGGAGGGCCACTGAAGCTTTCTTT
D: .
size: .
J: TRBJ1-1
V: TRBV5-6

CDR3: CASGKDGQVTEAFF
DNA: TGTGCTAGTGGAAAGGACGGACAGGTCACTGAAGCTTTCTTT
D: TRBD1
size: .
J: TRBJ1-1
V: TRBV12-5

CDR3: CASSSSLESYGYTF
DNA: TGTGCCAGCAGCTCCTCGTTAGAGAGCTATGGCTACACCTTC
D: .
size: .
J: TRBJ1-2
V: TRBV9

CDR3: CASSLRDRTEAFF
DNA: TGTGCCAGCAGCTTGAGGGACAGGACTGAAGCTTTCTTT
D: TRBD1
size: few
J: TRBJ1-1
V: TRBV11-2

CDR3: CASSRGLTSGGKADTQYF
DNA: TGTGCCAGCAGCCGGGGACTGACTAGCGGGGGGAAAGCAGATACGCAGTATTTT
D: TRBD2
size: .
J: TRBJ2-3
V: TRBV3-1/TRBV3-2

CDR3: CAISGTGLGRNTEAFF
DNA: TGTGCCATCAGTGGCACAGGTCTGGGGCGAAACACTGAAGCTTTCTTT
D: .
size: .
J: TRBJ1-1
V: TRBV10-3

CDR3: CASSQEQGWYEQYF
DNA: TGTGCCAGCAGCCAAGAACAGGGGTGGTACGAGCAGTACTTC
D: TRBD1
size: .
J: TRBJ2-7
V: TRBV14

CDR3: CASSPGGKGTDTQYF
DNA: TGTGCCAGCAGCCCGGGAGGGAAGGGCACAGATACGCAGTATTTT
D: TRBD2
size: .
J: TRBJ2-3
V: TRBV7-2

CDR3: CASSVASTPGEQYF
DNA: TGTGCCAGCAGCGTAGCTTCGACTCCGGGGGAGCAGTACTTC
D: .
size: .
J: TRBJ2-7
V: TRBV9

CDR3: CASSLSVGQTLNEKLFF
DNA: TGTGCCAGCAGCCTCTCCGTTGGGCAGACCCTTAATGAAAAACTGTTTTTT
D: .
size: .
J: TRBJ1-4
V: TRBV4-2

CDR3: CATSRERGAVGKPQHF
DNA: TGTGCCACCAGCAGAGAGCGGGGGGCAGTGGGAAAGCCCCAGCATTTT
D: .
size: once
J: TRBJ1-5
V: TRBV15

CDR3: CAWRNWGGFQETQYF
DNA: TGTGCCTGGAGAAATTGGGGCGGATTCCAAGAGACCCAGTACTTC
D: .
size: .
J: TRBJ2-5
V: TRBV30

CDR3: CASSPGTTLYNEQFF
DNA: TGTGCCAGCAGTCCCGGGACTACTCTTTACAATGAGCAGTTCTTC
D: TRBD2
size: .
J: TRBJ2-1
V: TRBV6-5

CDR3: CASSKGRDQGRQPQHF
DNA: TGTGCCAGTAGTAAGGGCAGGGACCAGGGGAGACAGCCCCAGCATTTT
D: .
size: .
J: TRBJ1-5
V: TRBV19

CDR3: CASSRGLAGSNEQFF
DNA: TGCGCCAGCAGCAGGGGACTAGCGGGGAGCAATGAGCAGTTCTTC
D: TRBD2
size: .
J: TRBJ2-1
V: TRBV5-1

CDR3: CASSAIPGANEKLFF
DNA: TGTGCCAGCAGTGCCATACCAGGGGCTAATGAAAAACTGTTTTTT
D: .
size: .
J: TRBJ1-4
V: TRBV6-4

CDR3: CASSYSEGSGNTIYF
DNA: TGTGCCAGCAGTTACTCAGAGGGCTCTGGAAACACCATATATTTT
D: .
size: few
J: TRBJ1-3
V: TRBV6-5

CDR3: CASSLSSSYNSPLHF
DNA: TGTGCCAGCAGTTTAAGTAGCTCCTATAATTCACCCCTCCACTTT
D: .
size: .
J: TRBJ1-6
V: TRBV27

CDR3: CASARQGEINTEAFF
DNA: TGTGCCAGCGCCCGGCAGGGGGAAATAAACACTGAAGCTTTCTTT
D: TRBD1
size: .
J: TRBJ1-1
V: TRBV9

CDR3: CASSLITGSPLAF
DNA: TGTGCCAGCAGCTTAATCACCGGGTCCCCCTTGGCCTTC
D: .
size: .
J: TRBJ1-2
V: TRBV7-2

CDR3: CASSIVRAIGGYTF
DNA: TGTGCCAGTAGTATAGTCAGGGCGATCGGCGGCTACACCTTC
D: .
size: once
J: TRBJ1-2
V: TRBV19

CDR3: CASLERGLDTEAFF
DNA: TGTGCCAGCCTGGAGCGGGGGCTTGACACTGAAGCTTTCTTT
D: .
size: .
J: TRBJ1-1
V: TRBV6-5

CDR3: CASSQEREKTETQYF
DNA: TGTGCCAGCAGCCAAGAGCGGGAGAAAACGGAGACCCAGTACTTC
D: TRBD2
size: .
J: TRBJ2-5
V: TRBV5-4

CDR3: CASSFPDSGSNSYEQYF
DNA: TGTGCCAGCAGTTTTCCTGATAGCGGGAGTAACTCCTACGAGCAGTACTTC
D: TRBD2
size: .
J: TRBJ2-7
V: TRBV28

CDR3: CASSQDLVTDTQYF
DNA: TGTGCCAGCTCCCAGGACTTGGTCACAGATACGCAGTATTTT
D: .
size: .
J: TRBJ2-3
V: TRBV18

CDR3: CASSLDPGQGYGYTF
DNA: TGTGCCAGCAGCTTAGATCCGGGACAGGGCTATGGCTACACCTTC
D: TRBD1
size: .
J: TRBJ1-2
V: TRBV7-8